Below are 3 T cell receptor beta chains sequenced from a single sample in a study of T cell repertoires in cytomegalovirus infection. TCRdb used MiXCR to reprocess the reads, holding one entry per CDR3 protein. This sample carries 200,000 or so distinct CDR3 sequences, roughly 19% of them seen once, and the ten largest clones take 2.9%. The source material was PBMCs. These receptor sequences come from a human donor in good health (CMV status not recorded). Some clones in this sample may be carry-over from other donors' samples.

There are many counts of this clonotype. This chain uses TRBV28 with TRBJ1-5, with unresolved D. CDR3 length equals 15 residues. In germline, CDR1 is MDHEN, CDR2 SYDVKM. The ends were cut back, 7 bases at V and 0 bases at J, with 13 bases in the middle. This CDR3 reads CASTDVSYSNQPQHF. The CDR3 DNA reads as TGTGCCAGCACTGATGTGAGCTATAGCAATCAGCCCCAGCATTTT. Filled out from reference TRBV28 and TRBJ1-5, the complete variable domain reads DVKVTQSSRYLVKRTGEKVFLECVQDMDHENMFWYRQDPGLGLRLIYFSYDVKMKEKGDIPEGYSVSREKKERFSLILESASTNQTSMYLCASTDVSYSNQPQHFGDGTRLSIL.

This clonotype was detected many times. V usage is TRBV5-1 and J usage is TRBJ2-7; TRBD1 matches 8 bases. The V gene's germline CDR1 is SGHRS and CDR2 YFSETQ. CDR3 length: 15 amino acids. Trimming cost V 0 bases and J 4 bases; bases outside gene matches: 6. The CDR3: CASSLEQGGIYEQYF. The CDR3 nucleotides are TGCGCCAGCAGCTTGGAACAGGGGGGAATTTACGAGCAGTACTTC.

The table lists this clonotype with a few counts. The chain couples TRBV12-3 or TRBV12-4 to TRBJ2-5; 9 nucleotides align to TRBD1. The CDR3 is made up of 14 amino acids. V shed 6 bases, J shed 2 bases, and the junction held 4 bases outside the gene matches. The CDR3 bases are TGTGCCAGCAGGAAGGGACAGGGACAAGAGACCCAGTACTTC. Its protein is CASRKGQGQETQYF.